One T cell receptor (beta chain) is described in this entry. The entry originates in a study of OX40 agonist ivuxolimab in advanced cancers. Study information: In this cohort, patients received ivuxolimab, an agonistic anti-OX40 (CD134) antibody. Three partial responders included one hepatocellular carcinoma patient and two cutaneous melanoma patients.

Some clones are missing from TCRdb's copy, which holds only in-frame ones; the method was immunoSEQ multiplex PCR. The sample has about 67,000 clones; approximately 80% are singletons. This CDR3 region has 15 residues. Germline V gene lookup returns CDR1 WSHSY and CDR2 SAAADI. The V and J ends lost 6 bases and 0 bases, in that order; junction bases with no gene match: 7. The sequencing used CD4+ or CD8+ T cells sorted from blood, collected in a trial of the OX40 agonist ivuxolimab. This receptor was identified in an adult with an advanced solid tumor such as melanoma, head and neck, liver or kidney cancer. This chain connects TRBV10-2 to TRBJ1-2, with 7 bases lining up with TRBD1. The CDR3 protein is CASSMNRGTNYGYTF. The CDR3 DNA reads TGCGCCAGCAGCATGAACAGGGGTACTAACTATGGCTACACCTTC.